This T cell receptor (beta chain) was profiled in a study of cytomegalovirus exposure and HLA in healthy donors. Study-level findings and limits: Apparent HLA restriction characterized most CMV-associated TCR beta chains in a later analysis. Several top significant clusters appeared, in a later analysis, to be linked to common viral pathogens. A later analysis linked a missense DCLRE1C variant to TCR beta V- and J-gene trimming. Further analysis, carried out later, found HLA-associated TCR beta chains more clonally expanded than equally common other chains.

This clone has more than one count but fewer than ten. Antigen: not known. CDR3 length: 14 amino acids. Germline values: CDR1 MNHEY, CDR2 SMNVEV (reference sequence). Trimming removed 2 bases at V and 1 base at J, with 8 bases between. Both 60 Vbeta primers and 13 Jbeta primers went into the PCR. Some clones are missing from TCRdb's copy, which holds only in-frame ones; the method was immunoSEQ multiplex PCR. The sample holds over 130,000 clones, 70% to 80% seen once. The sequence came from a human donor in good health. The V and J genes are TRBV27 and TRBJ1-1; no firm D call. Sequencing was performed on PBMCs. The CDR3 nucleotides are TGTGCCAGCAGTTTAAATCGGGGGAACACTGAAGCTTTCTTT. Translation: CASSLNRGNTEAFF.